This T cell receptor beta chain was found in a study of shared clonotypes between healthy human individuals. Trimming removed 5 bases at V and 1 base at J, with 14 bases between. Germline loops: CDR1 SGHAT, CDR2 FQDESV (reference sequence). The CDR3 covers 15 residues. Method: immunoSEQ multiplex PCR; TCRdb's copy keeps in-frame clones and lacks some. This sample has fewer than 600,000 clones; 75% to 85% occur once, and the top ten carry 13%. The receptor was isolated from a woman aged 40-49 years in good health. Some clones in this sample may be carry-over from other donors' samples. V is TRBV11-1 and J is TRBJ1-2; a possible D gene is TRBD1 (5 bases). The sample was PBMCs. CDR3 sequence reads: CASSPRQKVNYGYTF. The CDR3, as DNA: TGTGCCAGCAGCCCTAGACAGAAGGTTAACTATGGCTACACCTTC. Full variable domain (rest looked up from reference TRBV11-1 and TRBJ1-2): EAEVAQSPRYKITEKSQAVAFWCDPISGHATLYWYRQILGQGPELLVQFQDESVVDDSQLPKDRFSAERLKGVDSTLKIQPAELGDSAMYLCASSPRQKVNYGYTFGSGTRLTVV.